The 23 T cell receptor beta chains below come from one sample, sequenced in a study of shared clonotypes between healthy human individuals. Assay: immunoSEQ multiplex PCR; the TCRdb copy retains only in-frame clones and omits some. The sample has about 2.1 million clones, approximately 92% seen once. Naivety among CD8 cells was defined by CD45RO negativity and positive CCR7 selection, thereby excluding terminally differentiated effector memory CD45RA+ cells. Source material: naive CD8+ T cells from PBMCs. These receptors all stem from a young man in good health. Some clones in this sample may be carry-over from other donors' samples.

The gene calls are TRBV18 and TRBJ2-5; TRBD1 aligns across 9 bases. Germline V gene sequence: CDR1 KGHSH, CDR2 LQKENI. Trimming at V came to 4 bases and at J to 5 bases, leaving 11 bases not matched to a gene. The CDR3 runs 16 residues. CDR3 nucleotides: TGTGCCAGCTCACTATCGGGACAGGGAATGAGGGAGACCCAGTACTTC. This codes for CASSLSGQGMRETQYF.

The chain combines TRBV5-6 with TRBJ2-5; D unresolved. The CDR3 extends over 15 amino acids. Germline lookup yields CDR1 SGHDT and CDR2 YYEEEE. The V gene lost 4 bases and the J gene lost 1 base, with 14 bases spanning the gap. CDR3 residues: CASSLPQALQETQYF. In nucleotides, the CDR3 is TGTGCCAGCAGCCTCCCCCAAGCACTCCAAGAGACCCAGTACTTC.

V usage is TRBV2 and J usage is TRBJ2-7, with TRBD1 matching over 7 bases. V was clipped by 0 bases and J by 6 bases; unmatched bases: 2. Per germline, CDR1 SNHLY and CDR2 FYNNEI. CDR3 size: 13 residues. The chain's CDR3 is CASSEAQGVEQYF. The CDR3 DNA reads TGTGCCAGCAGTGAAGCGCAGGGGGTCGAGCAGTACTTC.

The table lists this clone with a count of one. This sequence joins TRBV7-9 and TRBJ1-1; D is ambiguous. CDR3 length: 9 amino acids. The V gene lost 5 bases and the J gene lost 14 bases, with 9 bases spanning the gap. Germline CDR1 SEHNR, CDR2 FQNEAQ (reference sequence). The CDR3 region has the DNA TGTGCCAGCAGCGAGGTGGGGTTCTTT. It encodes CASSEVGFF.

In the case of this clone: One junction end does not reproduce the germline sequence, and a read error may be involved. This sequence joins TRBV19 and TRBJ1-1; the D gene is possibly TRBD1 (5 bases). The CDR3 sequence is 16 residues long. Looked up from germline, CDR1 is LNHDA and CDR2 is SQIVND (reference sequence). The CDR3 here is CASSIVGVYLNSEAFF. Here the CDR3 DNA reads TGTGCCAGTAGTATAGTAGGGGTCTACCTGAACTCTGAAGCTTTCTTT.

The V call is TRBV28, the J call TRBJ2-7; D not certain. CDR3 length: 15 amino acids. Trimming took 3 bases from V and 2 from J, leaving 14 bases between them. CDR1 MDHEN and CDR2 SYDVKM come from the germline V gene. For the CDR3, the DNA is TGTGCCAGCAGTTTCGGAGACCCTGGGACCTACGAGCAGTACTTC. Translation gives CASSFGDPGTYEQYF.

The chain recombines TRBV7-9 with TRBJ2-5; 7 bases are shared with TRBD2. The CDR3 totals 16 residues. The J segment lost 5 bases and the V segment lost 1 base, leaving 10 bases of the junction unmatched. CDR1 is SEHNR and CDR2 is FQNEAQ in the germline V gene (reference sequence). The CDR3 region is CASSLDRFGEGETQYF. In nucleotides, the CDR3 is TGTGCCAGCAGCTTAGACCGTTTCGGGGAGGGGGAGACCCAGTACTTC.

This sequence joins TRBV4-1 and TRBJ2-7; possibly TRBD2 for D (5 bases). Germline V gives CDR1 MGHRA, CDR2 YSYEKL. V gave up 3 bases and J gave up 5 bases, with 20 bases separating them. The CDR3 totals 16 residues. CDR3 DNA sequence: TGCGCCAGCAGCCAGGTAATCTGGCTGGACTTCGACGAGCAGTACTTC. Its translation: CASSQVIWLDFDEQYF.

V gene TRBV15 combines with J gene TRBJ2-7; 8 nucleotides line up with TRBD2. This CDR3 spans 16 amino acids. V lost 0 bases to trimming and J lost 2 bases; unmatched junction nucleotides: 6. Germline V gene sequence: CDR1 LNHNV, CDR2 YYDKDF (reference sequence). The CDR3 is CATSRDVLAGTYEQYF. DNA of the CDR3: TGTGCCACCAGCAGAGATGTCCTAGCGGGTACCTACGAGCAGTACTTC.

The V call is TRBV7-9, the J call TRBJ2-1; weak D call: TRBD2 (5 bases). Between the trimmed V and J ends, which lost 1 base and 3 bases, there was a span of 10 bases. This CDR3 has 15 amino acids. Germline V gene data show CDR1 as SEHNR and CDR2 as FQNEAQ (reference sequence). This chain's CDR3 is CASSLELGLYNEQFF. Here the CDR3 DNA reads TGTGCCAGCAGCTTAGAATTAGGACTCTACAATGAGCAGTTCTTC.

The V call is TRBV5-1, the J call TRBJ1-2; a weak D match, TRBD1 (5 bases). This CDR3 has 14 residues. Germline V CDR1 and CDR2: SGHRS, YFSETQ. V was clipped by 4 bases and J by 2 bases, with 12 bases between them. CDR3 region: CASSLWTLNYGYTF. CDR3 in DNA: TGCGCCAGCAGCCTTTGGACACTGAACTATGGCTACACCTTC.

The V gene is TRBV7-6, the J gene TRBJ2-2; 8 bases match TRBD1. This CDR3 is built from 15 residues. The trim removed 4 bases at V and 7 bases at J, leaving 8 bases unmatched. CDR1 is SGHVS and CDR2 is FNYEAQ in the germline V gene. The CDR3 loop is CASSSNRGVHGELFF. DNA of the CDR3: TGTGCCAGCAGCTCGAACAGGGGGGTACACGGGGAGCTGTTTTTT.

The chain carries TRBV18 and TRBJ2-7, with 9 bases fitting TRBD1. The CDR3 has 15 amino acids. Germline V gene sequence: CDR1 KGHSH, CDR2 LQKENI. V dropped 2 bases and J dropped 3; count of bases not matched to a gene: 5. The CDR3 coding sequence is TGTGCCAGCTCACCAGCCGGGACAGGGCACTACGAGCAGTACTTC. It yields the protein CASSPAGTGHYEQYF.

The chain couples TRBV11-2 to TRBJ2-1; no clear D gene. Germline V lookup: CDR1 SGHAT, CDR2 FQNNGV. The V end was cut by 5 bases, the J end by 6 bases, with 8 bases between. CDR3 length: 12 amino acids. The CDR3 nucleotides are TGTGCCAGCAGCCCACCAAGCAATGAGCAGTTCTTC. It is translated as CASSPPSNEQFF.

The count of this clone is one. The CDR3 loop reads CASIPTKGWRNEQFF. The DNA for the CDR3 is TGCGCCAGCATCCCCACGAAGGGGTGGCGCAATGAGCAGTTCTTC. V usage is TRBV4-3 and J usage is TRBJ2-1, with D perhaps TRBD1 (5 bases). V dropped 7 bases and J dropped 6 bases, with 19 bases sitting between them. Germline V gives CDR1 LGHNA, CDR2 YSLEER. The CDR3 spans 15 residues.

J is TRBJ2-1 and V is TRBV7-9; D is uncertain. Germline CDR1 SEHNR, CDR2 FQNEAQ (reference sequence). This CDR3 region has 14 residues. V gave up 4 bases and J gave up 3 bases, with 10 bases separating them. In nucleotides, the CDR3 is TGTGCCAGCAGCTCTAGGTATCGCTACAATGAGCAGTTCTTC. Translated: CASSSRYRYNEQFF.

The chain has TRBV2 and TRBJ1-1, with D maybe TRBD1 (6 bases). Between the trimmed V and J ends, which lost 4 bases and 0 bases, there was a span of 18 bases. The CDR3 spans 17 residues. The germline V gene has CDR1 SNHLY and CDR2 FYNNEI. The CDR3: CASSGQQGVTMNTEAFF. For the CDR3, the DNA is TGTGCCAGCAGTGGACAACAGGGCGTAACTATGAACACTGAAGCTTTCTTT.

The chain has TRBV9 and TRBJ1-1, with D perhaps TRBD1 (6 bases). V was cut by 3 bases and J by 1 base, with 13 bases left in between. Per germline, CDR1 SGDLS and CDR2 YYNGEE. CDR3 length: 15 residues. CDR3 DNA: TGTGCCAGCAGCGAAACCCCGGACAGGAACACTGAAGCTTTCTTT. It specifies CASSETPDRNTEAFF.

CDR3: CASSYSGPRGYEQYF. The CDR3 nucleotides read TGTGCCAGCAGTTACTCGGGCCCCCGGGGCTACGAGCAGTACTTC. The rearrangement uses TRBV6-5 and TRBJ2-7; D possibly corresponds to TRBD2 (5 bases). Germline values: CDR1 MNHEY, CDR2 SVGAGI. Trimming pared 0 bases from V and 3 bases from J, leaving 12 bases between. The CDR3 spans 15 residues.

J is TRBJ2-1 and V is TRBV19; 8 bases fit TRBD1. V shed 7 bases, J shed 2 bases, and the junction held 4 bases outside the gene matches. Germline assignment: CDR1 LNHDA and CDR2 SQIVND (reference sequence). The CDR3 sequence is 14 residues long. CDR3 sequence (DNA): TGTGCCAGTAAGGACAGGGTGGCCTACAATGAGCAGTTCTTC. Translating it yields CASKDRVAYNEQFF.

This clone turned up a few times. The CDR3 is CAWRGGNTEAFF. The CDR3 DNA reads TGTGCCTGGAGGGGGGGTAACACTGAAGCTTTCTTT. The chain recombines TRBV30 with TRBJ1-1; D is possibly TRBD1 (5 bases). V lost 3 bases to trimming and J lost 2 bases, with 7 bases between them. CDR3 length: 12 amino acids. The V gene's germline CDR1 is GTSNPN and CDR2 SVGIG (reference sequence).

V usage is TRBV28 and J usage is TRBJ2-3, with 10 bases lining up with TRBD1. V lost 7 bases and J lost 4; bases outside the gene matches: 8. CDR1 and CDR2 from the germline V gene are MDHEN and SYDVKM. This CDR3 region has 15 residues. CDR3 sequence reads: CASIGMGQGPDTQYF. CDR3 sequence (DNA): TGTGCCAGCATCGGAATGGGACAGGGGCCAGATACGCAGTATTTT.

The J gene is TRBJ2-2, the V gene TRBV7-9, with D possibly being TRBD1 (5 bases). Deletions cut 5 bases from V and 1 base from J, with 17 bases between. The CDR3 is 17 amino acids. Germline CDR1 and CDR2: SEHNR and FQNEAQ (reference sequence). CDR3 protein: CASSPTPDGQNTGELFF. In DNA, the CDR3 is TGTGCCAGCAGCCCGACACCCGACGGACAGAACACCGGGGAGCTGTTTTTT.